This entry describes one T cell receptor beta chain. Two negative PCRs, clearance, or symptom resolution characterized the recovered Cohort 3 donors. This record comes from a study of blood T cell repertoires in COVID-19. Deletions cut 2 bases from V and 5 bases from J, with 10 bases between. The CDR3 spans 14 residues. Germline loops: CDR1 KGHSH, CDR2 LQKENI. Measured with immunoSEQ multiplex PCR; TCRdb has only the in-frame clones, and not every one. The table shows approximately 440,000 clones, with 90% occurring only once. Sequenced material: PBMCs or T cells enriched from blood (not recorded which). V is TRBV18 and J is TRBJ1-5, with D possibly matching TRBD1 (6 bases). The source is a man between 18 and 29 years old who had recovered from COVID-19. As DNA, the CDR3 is TGTGCCAGCTCACCAGGGGGGGGCGATCAGCCCCAGCATTTT. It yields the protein CASSPGGGDQPQHF.